This T cell receptor beta chain was retrieved from a study of cytomegalovirus exposure and HLA in healthy donors. Notes on the study in general: With later analysis, a missense DCLRE1C variant became linked to TCR beta V- and J-gene trimming. Other equally common chains were less clonally expanded than HLA-associated TCR beta chains, a later analysis showed.

13 Jbeta primers and 60 Vbeta primers were used for the PCR. Generated by immunoSEQ multiplex PCR, the TCRdb table keeps only in-frame clones and is missing some. The sample carries some 150,000 clones, 82% recorded once. Of note for this clone: Its specificity is not known.

V lost 7 bases, J lost 3 bases, and 9 bases stayed unmatched. Germline loops: CDR1 SNHLY, CDR2 FYNNEI. The CDR3 totals 15 residues. Sequenced: PBMCs. This chain joins TRBV2 and TRBJ2-3, with 8 bases matching TRBD2. The TCR originated in a woman aged 45-65 years in good health and CMV-seropositive. The CDR3 protein is CASTFRGGGTDTQYF. Written as DNA, the CDR3 is TGTGCCAGCACCTTCCGGGGGGGAGGGACAGATACGCAGTATTTT.